This T cell receptor beta chain was captured in a study of control samples from healthy donors and cancer patients. Only in-frame clones appear in the TCRdb table, and some are missing; sequencing was by immunoSEQ multiplex PCR. The sample carries 350,000 to 450,000 clones, around 90% recorded once. The germline V gene has CDR1 SGHNT and CDR2 YYREEE (reference sequence). The CDR3 runs 15 residues. V lost 3 bases and J lost 8; bases outside the gene matches: 4. The chain uses TRBV5-4 and TRBJ1-6, with 11 positions matching TRBD1. The sequenced material came from PBMCs. The sequence was collected from a man in his forties with head and neck cancer. DNA of the CDR3: TGTGCCAGCAGCTCGGGACAGGGGGGGCATTCACCCCTCCACTTT. Protein sequence: CASSSGQGGHSPLHF.